This T cell receptor beta chain appears in the sequencing data of a study of identical twins. The donor group consisted entirely of healthy Caucasians. V was clipped by 2 bases and J by 7 bases, with 8 bases between them. The CDR3 covers 12 residues. Per the germline V gene, CDR1 is ENHRY and CDR2 is SYGVKD. This clonotype showed up just a few times. TCRdb re-called the 5' RACE reads through MiXCR, storing one row per CDR3 protein. The sample holds roughly 630,000 distinct CDR3 sequences, about 7.1% seen once. These same data were also listed under a study on yellow fever vaccine responses in identical twins.

This receptor was obtained from a woman aged 18-29 years in good health. This rearrangement joins TRBV10-3 to TRBJ1-1; D may be TRBD1 (5 bases). The sequenced material came from PBMCs. For the CDR3, the DNA is TGTGCCATCAGTGAGCCCGGGGGTGAAGCTTTCTTT. It translates to CAISEPGGEAFF.